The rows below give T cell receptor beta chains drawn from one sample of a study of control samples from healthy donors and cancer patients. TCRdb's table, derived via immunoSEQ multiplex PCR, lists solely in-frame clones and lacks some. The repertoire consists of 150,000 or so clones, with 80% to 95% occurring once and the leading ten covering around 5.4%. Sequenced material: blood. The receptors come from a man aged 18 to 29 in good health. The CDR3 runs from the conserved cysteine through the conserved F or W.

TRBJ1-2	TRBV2	CASNYRALYTF
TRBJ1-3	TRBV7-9	CASSLGSLQDGNTIYF
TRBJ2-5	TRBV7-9	CASSLVQETQYF
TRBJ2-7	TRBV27	CAAGHYEQYF
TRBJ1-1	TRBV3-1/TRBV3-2	CASGQGTRGNTEAFF
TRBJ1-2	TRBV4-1	CASSQAPSNLNYGYTF
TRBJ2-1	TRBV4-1	CASLPIAGAQGNEQFF
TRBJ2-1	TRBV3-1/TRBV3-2	CASSQEGGTSGSYEQFF
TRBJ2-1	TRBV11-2	CASSLDPQGNEQFF
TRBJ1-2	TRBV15	CATSRDPEPRPNYGYTF
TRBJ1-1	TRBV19	CASRTGGTEAFF
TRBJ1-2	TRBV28	CASSLVGAIGYTF
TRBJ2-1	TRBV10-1	CASSDRQGTYNEQFF
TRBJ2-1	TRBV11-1	CASSFLAGQRNEQFF
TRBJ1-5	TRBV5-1	CASSLGDAWGQPQHF
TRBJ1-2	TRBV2	CASRTERSHGYTF
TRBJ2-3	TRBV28	CASSATDREIPDTQYF
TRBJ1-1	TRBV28	CASSYGGWKEAFF
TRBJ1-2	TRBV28	CATNTGGVLIGYTF
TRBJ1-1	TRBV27	CASSPDLFRWAFF
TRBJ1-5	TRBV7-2	CASSLGDSPNQPQHF
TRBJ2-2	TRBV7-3	CASSPFGQGINTGELFF
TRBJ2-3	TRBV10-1	CASMASGGADTQYF
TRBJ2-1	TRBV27	CASSSLKSGTGLIDEQFF
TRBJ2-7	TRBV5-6	CASSFRAAREQYF
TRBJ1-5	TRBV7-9	CASSLGGQPQHF
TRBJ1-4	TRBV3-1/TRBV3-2	CASSLGLVELFF
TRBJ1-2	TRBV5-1	CASSLSSGSDYGYTF
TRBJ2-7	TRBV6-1	CASSGTSDSLAGEQYF
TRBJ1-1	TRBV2	CASNGEDGSTEAFF
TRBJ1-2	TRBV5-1	CASSLQGADGYTF
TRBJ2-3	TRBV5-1	CASSLEGREYTDTQYF
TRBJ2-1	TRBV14	CASSQDKDSNEQFF
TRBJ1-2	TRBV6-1	CASSEAFRVYGYTF
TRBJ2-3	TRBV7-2	CASSLGGTDTQYF
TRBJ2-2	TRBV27	CASSLNTGELFF